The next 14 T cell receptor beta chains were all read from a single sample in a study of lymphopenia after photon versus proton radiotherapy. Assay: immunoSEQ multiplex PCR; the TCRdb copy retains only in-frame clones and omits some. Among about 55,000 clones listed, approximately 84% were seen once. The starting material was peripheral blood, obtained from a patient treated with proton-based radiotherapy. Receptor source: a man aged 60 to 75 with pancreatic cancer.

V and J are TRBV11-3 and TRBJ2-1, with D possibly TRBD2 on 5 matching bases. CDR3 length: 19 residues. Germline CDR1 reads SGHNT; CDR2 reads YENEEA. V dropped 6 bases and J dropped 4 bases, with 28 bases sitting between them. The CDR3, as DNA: TGTGCCAGCAGGCAAAGCGGAACGATACATTCTATACTGTACAATGAGCAGTTCTTC. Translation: CASRQSGTIHSILYNEQFF.

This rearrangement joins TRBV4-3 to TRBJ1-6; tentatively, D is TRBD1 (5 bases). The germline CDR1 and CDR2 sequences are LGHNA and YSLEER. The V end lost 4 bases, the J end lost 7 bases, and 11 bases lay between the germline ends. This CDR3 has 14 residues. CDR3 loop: CASSRQGENSPLHF. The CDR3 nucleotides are TGCGCCAGCAGCCGCCAAGGGGAGAATTCACCCCTCCACTTT.

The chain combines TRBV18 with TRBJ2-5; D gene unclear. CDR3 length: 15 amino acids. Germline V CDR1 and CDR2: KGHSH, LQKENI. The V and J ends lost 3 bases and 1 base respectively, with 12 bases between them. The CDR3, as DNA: TGTGCCAGCTCACCCGGACGGCCGATCCAAGAGACCCAGTACTTC. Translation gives CASSPGRPIQETQYF.

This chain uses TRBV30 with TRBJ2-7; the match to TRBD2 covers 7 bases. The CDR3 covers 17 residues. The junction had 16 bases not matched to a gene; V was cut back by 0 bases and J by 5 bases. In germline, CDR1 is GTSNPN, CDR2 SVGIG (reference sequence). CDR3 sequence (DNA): TGTGCCTGGAGTGTACTGCGGGGAGCGGGGTACCCGAACGAGCAGTACTTC. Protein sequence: CAWSVLRGAGYPNEQYF.

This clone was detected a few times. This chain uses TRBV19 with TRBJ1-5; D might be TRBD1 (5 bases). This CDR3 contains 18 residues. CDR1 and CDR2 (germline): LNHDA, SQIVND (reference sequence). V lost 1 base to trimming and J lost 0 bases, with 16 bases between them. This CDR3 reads CASSIARIQGYSNQPQHF. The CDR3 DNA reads TGTGCCAGTAGTATAGCCCGAATCCAGGGCTATAGCAATCAGCCCCAGCATTTT.

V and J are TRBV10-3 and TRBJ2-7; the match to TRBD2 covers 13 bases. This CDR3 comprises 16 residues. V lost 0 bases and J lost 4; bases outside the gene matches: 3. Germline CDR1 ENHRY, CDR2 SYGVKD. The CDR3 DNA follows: TGTGCCATCAGTGAGTCGGGGACTAGCGGGACATACGAGCAGTACTTC. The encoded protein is CAISESGTSGTYEQYF.

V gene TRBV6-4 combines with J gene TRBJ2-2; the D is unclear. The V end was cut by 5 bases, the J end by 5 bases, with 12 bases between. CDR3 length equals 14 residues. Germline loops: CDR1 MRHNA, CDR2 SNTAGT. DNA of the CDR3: TGTGCCAGCAGTTTACAACCAGGAACCGGGGAGCTGTTTTTT. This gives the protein CASSLQPGTGELFF.

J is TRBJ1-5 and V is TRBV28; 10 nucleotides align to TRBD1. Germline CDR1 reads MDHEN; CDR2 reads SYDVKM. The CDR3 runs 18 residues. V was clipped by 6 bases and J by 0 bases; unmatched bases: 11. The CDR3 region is CASSPTGGLPRSNQPQHF. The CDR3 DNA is TGTGCCAGCAGCCCGACAGGGGGCCTTCCACGTAGCAATCAGCCCCAGCATTTT. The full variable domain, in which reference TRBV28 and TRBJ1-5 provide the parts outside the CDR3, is DVKVTQSSRYLVKRTGEKVFLECVQDMDHENMFWYRQDPGLGLRLIYFSYDVKMKEKGDIPEGYSVSREKKERFSLILESASTNQTSMYLCASSPTGGLPRSNQPQHFGDGTRLSIL.

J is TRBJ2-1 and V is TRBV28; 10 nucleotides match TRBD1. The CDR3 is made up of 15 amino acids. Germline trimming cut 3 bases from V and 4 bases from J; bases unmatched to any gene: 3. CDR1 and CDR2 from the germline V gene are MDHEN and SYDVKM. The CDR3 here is CASSLDRGKYNEQFF. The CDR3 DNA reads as TGTGCCAGCAGTTTGGACAGGGGGAAGTACAATGAGCAGTTCTTC.

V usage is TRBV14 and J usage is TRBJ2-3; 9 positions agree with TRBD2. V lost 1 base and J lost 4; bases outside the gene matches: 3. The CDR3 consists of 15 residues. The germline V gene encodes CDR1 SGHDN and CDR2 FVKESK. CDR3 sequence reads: CASSQGSGSPDTQYF. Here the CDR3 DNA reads TGTGCCAGCAGCCAAGGTAGCGGGAGCCCAGATACGCAGTATTTT.

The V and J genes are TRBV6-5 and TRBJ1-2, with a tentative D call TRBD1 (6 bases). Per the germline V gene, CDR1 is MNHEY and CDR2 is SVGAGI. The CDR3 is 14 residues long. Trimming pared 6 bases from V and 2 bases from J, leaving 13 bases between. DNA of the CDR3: TGTGCCAGCAGCCCCGGACAGCTAAACTATGGCTACACCTTC. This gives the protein CASSPGQLNYGYTF.

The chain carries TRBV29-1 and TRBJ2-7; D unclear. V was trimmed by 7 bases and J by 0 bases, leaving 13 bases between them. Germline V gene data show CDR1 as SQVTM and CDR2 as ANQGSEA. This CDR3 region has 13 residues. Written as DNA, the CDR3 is TGCAGCGCCCAAAACCCCAGCTCCTACGAGCAGTACTTC. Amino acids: CSAQNPSSYEQYF.

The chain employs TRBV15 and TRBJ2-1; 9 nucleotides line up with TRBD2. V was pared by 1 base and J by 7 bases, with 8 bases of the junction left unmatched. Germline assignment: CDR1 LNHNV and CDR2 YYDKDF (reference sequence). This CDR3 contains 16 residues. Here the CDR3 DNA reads TGTGCCACCAGCAGAGCCCTAGCGGGGTACGGGAATGAGCAGTTCTTC. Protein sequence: CATSRALAGYGNEQFF.

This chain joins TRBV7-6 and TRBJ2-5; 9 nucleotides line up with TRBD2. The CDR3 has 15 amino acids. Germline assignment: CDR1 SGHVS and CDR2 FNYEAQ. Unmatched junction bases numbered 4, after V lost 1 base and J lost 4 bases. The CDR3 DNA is TGTGCCAGCAGCTTAGTCTCTAGCGGGACAGAGACCCAGTACTTC. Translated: CASSLVSSGTETQYF.